This T cell receptor (beta chain) stems from a study of blood T cell repertoires in COVID-19. The table came from immunoSEQ multiplex PCR; TCRdb's copy has only in-frame clones and leaves some out. The repertoire holds approximately 360,000 clones, 90% seen once, with 6.5% in the top ten. The CDR3 extends over 15 amino acids. Germline loops: CDR1 LGHNT, CDR2 FRNRAP. With V trimmed by 4 bases and J by 4 bases, 10 bases remained unmatched. The sequence came from a man younger than 35 with active or convalescent COVID-19. The rearrangement uses TRBV12-5 and TRBJ2-7, with 7 bases identical to TRBD1. The source material was peripheral blood. The CDR3, as DNA: TGTGCTAGTGGTTACGAGGGACAGTCTTTATACGAGCAGTACTTC. It specifies CASGYEGQSLYEQYF. The complete variable domain, with remaining parts taken from reference TRBV12-5 and TRBJ2-7, reads DARVTQTPRHKVTEMGQEVTMRCQPILGHNTVFWYRQTMMQGLELLAYFRNRAPLDDSGMPKDRFSAEMPDATLATLKIQPSEPRDSAVYFCASGYEGQSLYEQYFGPGTRLTVT.